This T cell receptor (beta chain) is drawn from a study of lymphopenia after photon versus proton radiotherapy. The method was immunoSEQ multiplex PCR; TCRdb's version includes in-frame clones alone and lacks a portion of them. The data show under 35,000 clones, 85% to 90% seen once. The sequencing used peripheral blood, collected from a patient treated with proton-based radiotherapy. The sequence was collected from a woman in her 70s with pancreatic cancer. Some clones in this sample may be carry-over from other donors' samples.

This CDR3 is CASSLGDNASDAFF. Written as DNA, the CDR3 is TGTGCCAGCAGTTTGGGGGACAACGCTTCCGACGCTTTCTTT. The V and J genes are TRBV28 and TRBJ1-1, with D maybe TRBD1 (6 bases). Germline values: CDR1 MDHEN, CDR2 SYDVKM. The V gene lost 3 bases and the J gene lost 11 bases, with 19 bases spanning the gap. CDR3 length: 14 residues.